This TCR beta chain stems from a study of human T cells and chemical hapten exposure. This clonotype was recorded many times. Time point noted: patch test 1, 2 weeks after DPC sensitization. Sample treatment: therapeutic diphenylcyclopropenone sensitization with weekly scalp DPC. Sequencing started from total RNA isolated from unfractionated whole blood. The study's library attached unique molecular identifiers to single cDNA molecules. TCRdb analysed the RACE reads with MiXCR anew, one entry per CDR3 protein. The sample holds under 450,000 distinct CDR3 sequences, roughly 4.8% seen once. The source of this sequence is a woman in her forties or fifties with alopecia areata. Some clones in this sample may be carry-over from other donors' samples. Here the sequenced sample was whole blood, taken in connection with sensitization to the hapten diphenylcyclopropenone (DPC).

As DNA, the CDR3 is TGTGCCAGCAGCTTAGACCCCGAGTCCTCCTACAATGAGCAGTTCTTC. It translates to CASSLDPESSYNEQFF. The J gene is TRBJ2-1, the V gene TRBV11-2; D gene unclear. CDR1 and CDR2 (germline): SGHAT, FQNNGV. V was trimmed by 0 bases and J by 0 bases, leaving 9 bases between them. This CDR3 region has 16 residues.